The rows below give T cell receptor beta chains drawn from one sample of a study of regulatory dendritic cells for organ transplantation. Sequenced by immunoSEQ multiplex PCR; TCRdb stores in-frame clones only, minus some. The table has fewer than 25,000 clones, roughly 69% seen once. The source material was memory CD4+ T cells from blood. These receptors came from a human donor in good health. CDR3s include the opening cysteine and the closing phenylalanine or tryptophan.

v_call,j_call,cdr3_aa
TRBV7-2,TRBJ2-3,CASSSGNTQYF
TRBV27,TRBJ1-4,CASSLAGDEEKLFF
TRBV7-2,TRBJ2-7,CASSSSGTVYYEQYF
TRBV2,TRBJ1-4,CASRRDLGGEKLFF
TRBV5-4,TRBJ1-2,CASSPRLGQGAGGYTF
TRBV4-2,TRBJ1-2,CASSQDGQGGYTF
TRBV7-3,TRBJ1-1,CASSLVRMRDTEAFF
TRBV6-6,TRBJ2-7,CASSYSGGAGAYEQYF
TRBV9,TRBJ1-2,CASTPGTGLNYGYTF
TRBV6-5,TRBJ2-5,CGSGGASAETQYF
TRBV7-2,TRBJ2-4,CASSDGGDKNIQYF
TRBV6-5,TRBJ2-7,CASSRTSGYYEQYF
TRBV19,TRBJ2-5,CASSPGVGETQYF
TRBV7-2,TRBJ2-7,CASSLGLANSYEQYF
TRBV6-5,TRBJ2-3,CASSYAGSSTDTQYF
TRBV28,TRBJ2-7,CASSSAGTSSYEQYF
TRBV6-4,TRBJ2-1,CASSDSVSGGFNEQFF
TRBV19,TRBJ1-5,CASSRPDSSSNQPQHF
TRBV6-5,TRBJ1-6,CASSYKAGNSPLHF
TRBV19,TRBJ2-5,CASIEGTGWGETQYF
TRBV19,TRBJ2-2,CASKRRGELFF
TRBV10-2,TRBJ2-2,CATRAGFTGELFF
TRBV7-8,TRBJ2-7,CASSIDRGMSYEQYF
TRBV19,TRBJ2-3,CASSEGGGTDTQYF
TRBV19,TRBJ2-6,CATHDSSGANVLTF
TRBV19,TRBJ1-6,CASSGQPDLPSYNSPLHF
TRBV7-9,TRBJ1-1,CASSNFRENTEAFF
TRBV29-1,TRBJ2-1,CSVGGLAGGPFFNEQFF
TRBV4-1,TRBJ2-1,CASSERGYNEQFF
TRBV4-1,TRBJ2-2,CASSQVFSTGELFF
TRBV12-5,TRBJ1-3,CASGQDSLWNTIYF
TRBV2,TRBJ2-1,CASGRSSWGNEQFF
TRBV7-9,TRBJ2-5,CASSALGETQYF
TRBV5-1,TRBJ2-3,CASSQGLAGGTDTQYF
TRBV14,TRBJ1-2,CASSQVTGWLYGYTF
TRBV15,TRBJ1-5,CATSRDNIGNQPQHF
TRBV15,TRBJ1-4,CATSRESRATNEKLFF
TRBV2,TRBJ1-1,CASSEARPTGGTEAFF
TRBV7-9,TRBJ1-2,CASSRGQSYGYTF
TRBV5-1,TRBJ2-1,CASSLGIGQGAYNEQFF
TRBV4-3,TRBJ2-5,CASSQESPRDRGETQYF
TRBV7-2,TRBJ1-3,CASSSNRGGDTIYF
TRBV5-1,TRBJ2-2,CASSTTSGVTGELFF
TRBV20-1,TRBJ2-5,CSARQVETQYF
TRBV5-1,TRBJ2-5,CASSAGARETQYF
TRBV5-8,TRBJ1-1,CATRRAGNTEAFF
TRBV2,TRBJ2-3,CASRAPGRGVNTDTQYF
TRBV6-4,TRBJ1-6,CASSDERENSPLHF
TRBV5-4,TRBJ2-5,CASSWGVLGQETQYF
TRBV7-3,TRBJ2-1,CASSLTSTDNEQFF
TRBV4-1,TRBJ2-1,CASSQEIARSYNEQFF
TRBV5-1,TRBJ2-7,CASSLGGPYEQYF
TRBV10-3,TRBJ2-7,CAIWQGEGYEQYF
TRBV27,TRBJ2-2,CASSYGRVNTGELFF
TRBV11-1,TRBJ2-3,CASSSGYGGGRTDTQYF
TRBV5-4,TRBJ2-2,CASSRGLAGGGTGELFF
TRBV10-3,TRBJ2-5,CAIRGSGGTETQYF